A single sample gave rise to the 9 T cell receptor beta chains below, sequenced in a study of low-dose radiotherapy and immunotherapy resistance in tumors. TRAV- and TRBV-specific primers were used for first-strand cDNA, which covered alpha and beta chains. The authors amplified TCRs for about 20 PCR cycles with a constant-region primer and a V-primer adapter. TCRdb analysed the reads with MiXCR anew, one entry per CDR3 protein. Among more than 90,000 distinct CDR3 sequences listed, less than 25% were seen once. The time point is: after trial treatment. This sample's treatment: LDRT plus nivolumab, ipilimumab, low-dose cyclophosphamide and aspirin (RACIN trial). Sequencing used PBMCs, obtained after low-dose radiotherapy plus immunotherapy. These receptors were collected from a male donor with prostate cancer.

In this sample, this clonotype turned up many times. The rearrangement links TRBV14 to TRBJ2-7; D not certain. CDR1 and CDR2 from the germline V gene are SGHDN and FVKESK. The ends were cut back, 5 bases at V and 3 bases at J, with 8 bases in the middle. The CDR3 has 12 amino acids. In nucleotides, the CDR3 is TGTGCCAGCAGCGGCCGGAGCTACGAGCAGTACTTC. This encodes CASSGRSYEQYF.

This clonotype has a handful of counts. A much larger clone differs by one base, so this may be a read error. The CDR3 is CASSYRDSASPIHF. CDR3 coding DNA: TGTGCCAGCAGCTATAGGGACAGCGCCAGCCCCATCCACTTT. This sequence joins TRBV13 and TRBJ1-6; 7 nucleotides agree with TRBD1. The CDR3 covers 14 residues. V lost 4 bases, J lost 17 bases, and 14 bases stayed unmatched. Germline V gene lookup returns CDR1 PRHDT and CDR2 FYEKMQ (reference sequence).

This clonotype showed up many times. The V gene is TRBV19, the J gene TRBJ1-5; D uncertain. V lost 1 base and J 5 bases, leaving 6 bases between the germline ends. Germline CDR1 LNHDA, CDR2 SQIVND (reference sequence). The CDR3 has 13 residues. As DNA, the CDR3 is TGTGCCAGTAGTATAGTGGCTGATCAGCCCCAGCATTTT. Encoded protein: CASSIVADQPQHF.

This clonotype was seen at least ten times. The rearrangement joins TRBV12-5 to TRBJ2-5, with TRBD2 as a possible D gene (5 bases). Per the germline V gene, CDR1 is LGHNT and CDR2 is FRNRAP. The CDR3 has 13 residues. Trimming stripped 1 base from V and 5 bases from J, with 8 bases between. Here the CDR3 DNA reads TGTGCTAGTGGTTTGGCAGCGGAGGAGACCCAGTACTTC. This encodes CASGLAAEETQYF.

This clonotype was found many times. V is TRBV15 and J is TRBJ2-5; D possibly uses TRBD1 or TRBD2 (6 bases each). V lost 4 bases and J lost 5, with 14 bases in between. The CDR3 length is 14 residues. The V gene's germline CDR1 is LNHNV and CDR2 YYDKDF (reference sequence). The CDR3 DNA sequence: TGTGCCACCAGCATACCGGGGGCCGAGGAGACCCAGTACTTC. Its translation: CATSIPGAEETQYF.

In its sample, this clonotype was seen many times. Here the CDR3 reads CASSWGNTGELFF. CDR3 coding DNA: TGCGCCAGCAGCTGGGGAAACACCGGGGAGCTGTTTTTT. This sequence joins TRBV5-1 and TRBJ2-2; D is undetermined. The CDR3 has 13 residues. CDR1 and CDR2 from the germline V gene are SGHRS and YFSETQ. Trimming shortened V by 3 bases and J by 2 bases, and 5 bases separated the two germline ends.

This clonotype has ten or more counts. J is TRBJ2-2 and V is TRBV20-1, with 10 bases identical to TRBD1. J lost 1 base, V lost 7 bases, and 9 bases had no gene match. Germline loops: CDR1 DFQATT, CDR2 SNEGSKA (reference sequence). The CDR3 sequence is 16 residues long. CDR3 DNA sequence: TGCAGTGTCGGGACAGGGGTCTCTTGGAACACCGGGGAGCTGTTTTTT. This codes for CSVGTGVSWNTGELFF.

Points on this clonotype: A far larger clone is one nucleotide away, so this likely arose from a read error. The chain combines TRBV10-3 with TRBJ2-1; D call uncertain. There are 13 residues in the CDR3. Germline assignment: CDR1 ENHRY and CDR2 SYGVKD. The V gene lost 4 bases and the J gene lost 10 bases, with 14 bases spanning the gap. In DNA form, the CDR3 reads TGTGCCATCAGTGCCGACGGAGCCTACGAGCAGTTCTTC. It specifies CAISADGAYEQFF.

In its sample, this clonotype was seen many times. This chain uses TRBV3-1 with TRBJ1-1; D is possibly TRBD1 (6 bases). The CDR3 spans 11 residues. Germline V gene data show CDR1 as LGHDT and CDR2 as YNNKEL (reference sequence). V shed 4 bases and J shed 8 bases, with 8 bases lying between them. CDR3 sequence: CASSLGQEAFF. CDR3 in DNA: TGTGCCAGCAGCCTAGGACAGGAAGCTTTCTTT.